This T cell receptor beta chain comes out of a study of graft-versus-host responses after intestinal transplantation. Study-wide background: Transplants were multivisceral, liver-intestinal, or isolated intestinal.

This table comes from immunoSEQ multiplex PCR, and its TCRdb copy is limited to in-frame clones, with some not included. The sample yields about 88,000 clones, approximately 90% seen once. CDR1 and CDR2 (germline): SGDLS, YYNGEE. The CDR3 runs 12 residues. The V and J ends lost 1 base and 6 bases respectively, with 6 bases between them. With respect to this clone: Its antigen is undetermined.

The sequencing here drew on unstimulated CD4+ T cells sorted from spleen or lymph node cells, taken before transplant. The TCR originated in a human donor who was the organ donor for an intestinal transplant. V usage is TRBV9 and J usage is TRBJ2-3; D gene uncertain. CDR3 region: CASSVLADTQYF. CDR3 coding DNA: TGTGCCAGCAGCGTATTGGCCGATACGCAGTATTTT.